This is a list of T cell receptor beta chains from one sample in a study of T-cell memory formation after mild COVID-19. TCRdb passed the 5' RACE reads through MiXCR, listing each CDR3 protein once. The sample has about 410,000 distinct CDR3 sequences, roughly a quarter seen once. Sequences were obtained from PBMCs or a T cell subset sorted from them (not recorded which). These receptors all come from an adult woman who had mild COVID-19 (a few samples of this study predate the infection). Cell type and time point are not known. Both conserved end residues are part of each CDR3. D genes are given only for firm matches. Only some rows state a clone size, as once, few, many or a class for expanded clones.

j_call clone_size d_call v_call cdr3_nt cdr3_aa
TRBJ2-2 - - TRBV6-5 TGTGCCAGCAGTTACTTCAGGAACACCGGGGAGCTGTTTTTT CASSYFRNTGELFF
TRBJ1-1 few - TRBV15 TGTGCCACCAGCAGAGATCGCCGGGACGGGGAAGCTTTCTTT CATSRDRRDGEAFF
TRBJ2-7 - TRBD2 TRBV24-1 TGTGCCACCAGTGAAAGGGCTAGCGGGGTCTACGAGCAGTACTTC CATSERASGVYEQYF
TRBJ1-2 few - TRBV7-2 TGTGCCAGCAGCGTTAACTATGGCTACACCTTC CASSVNYGYTF
TRBJ2-7 - TRBD1 TRBV29-1 TGCAGCGTTCTAGACAGGGGACCCTACGAGCAGTACTTC CSVLDRGPYEQYF
TRBJ2-5 few - TRBV5-1 TGCGCCAGCAGCTTGGAAACAACCCAAGAGACCCAGTACTTC CASSLETTQETQYF
TRBJ2-1 many TRBD1 TRBV5-1 TGCGCCAGCAGCCCCGGACAGGGATCCTACAATGAGCAGTTCTTC CASSPGQGSYNEQFF
TRBJ2-5 few - TRBV7-9 TGTGCCAGCAGTCCCTCGTCCTTCGGCGGCCAGACCCAGTACTTC CASSPSSFGGQTQYF
TRBJ2-7 - - TRBV25-1 TGTGCCAGCAGTGGATGGGGGCGGACTGAGCCTACGTACGAGCAGTACTTC CASSGWGRTEPTYEQYF
TRBJ2-4 - - TRBV30 TGTGCCTGGAGTGTACCTTTAGCCAAAAACATTCAGTACTTC CAWSVPLAKNIQYF
TRBJ1-5 few - TRBV20-1 TGCAGTGCTAGTCGGCCCAGGGGCAATCAGCCCCAGCATTTT CSASRPRGNQPQHF
TRBJ2-6 - TRBD2 TRBV6-5 TGTGCCAGCAGTTACTCGACAGGGACTAGCGCTCACTCTGGGGCCAACGTCCTGACTTTC CASSYSTGTSAHSGANVLTF
TRBJ2-3 - - TRBV4-1 TGCGCCAGCAGCCACAGAGAGGGGAATACGCAGTATTTT CASSHREGNTQYF
TRBJ2-7 - - TRBV7-3 TGTGCCAGCAGCCCCGGGAATACCTACGAGCAGTACTTC CASSPGNTYEQYF